This TCR beta chain appears in the sequencing data of a study of human T cells and chemical hapten exposure. With 1 base removed from V and 5 bases from J, the gap between germline ends came to 11 bases. Germline assignment: CDR1 SQVTM and CDR2 ANQGSEA. The length of the CDR3 is 14 residues. Study-wide results and limits: It was expanded TCRs that formed significantly more large CDR3 similarity clusters than controls did.

The sample holds a few counts of this clonotype. Antigen unknown. TCRdb re-called the RACE reads through MiXCR, storing one row per CDR3 protein. The table shows about 120,000 distinct CDR3 sequences, with roughly 13% occurring only once. Regarding time point: patch test 1, 2 weeks after DPC sensitization. Stated treatment: therapeutic diphenylcyclopropenone sensitization with weekly scalp DPC. J is TRBJ1-4 and V is TRBV29-1; unclear D gene. The sequence derives from a young man with alopecia areata. Some clones in this sample may be carry-over from other donors' samples. This material consisted of whole blood, taken in connection with sensitization to the hapten diphenylcyclopropenone (DPC). The chain's CDR3 is CSVEVNGQNEKLFF. For the CDR3, the DNA is TGCAGCGTTGAAGTGAACGGGCAGAATGAAAAACTGTTTTTT.